This T cell receptor (beta chain) stems from a study of T cell responses to AZD1222 COVID-19 vaccine. In this sample, this clone is medium-sized. Its antigen remains unidentified. Profiled with immunoSEQ multiplex PCR; TCRdb holds only in-frame clones, not every one. The sample holds 150,000 or so clones; roughly 90% are singletons and the top ten take 2.5% to 3.5%. Broader study findings: Spike-specific TCR breadth and depth both grew after two AZD1222 doses. Scientists sampled the repertoires only once the peak T cell response had passed. Donors in the cohort were predominantly white British and more often female, and clonal diversity was possibly underestimated. At baseline, seropositivity was found in only a handful of AZD1222 recipients.

V was clipped by 3 bases and J by 7 bases, with 11 bases between them. Germline CDR1 is SGDLS and CDR2 is YYNGEE. This CDR3 has 14 amino acids. The rearrangement uses TRBV9 and TRBJ1-6; D is possibly TRBD1 (6 bases). Material: peripheral blood, obtained on day 0 of AZD1222 vaccination. This TCR came from an adult in good health. The CDR3 nucleotides are TGTGCCAGCAGCGGACAGGTTCGGAATTCACCCCTCCACTTT. The encoded protein is CASSGQVRNSPLHF.